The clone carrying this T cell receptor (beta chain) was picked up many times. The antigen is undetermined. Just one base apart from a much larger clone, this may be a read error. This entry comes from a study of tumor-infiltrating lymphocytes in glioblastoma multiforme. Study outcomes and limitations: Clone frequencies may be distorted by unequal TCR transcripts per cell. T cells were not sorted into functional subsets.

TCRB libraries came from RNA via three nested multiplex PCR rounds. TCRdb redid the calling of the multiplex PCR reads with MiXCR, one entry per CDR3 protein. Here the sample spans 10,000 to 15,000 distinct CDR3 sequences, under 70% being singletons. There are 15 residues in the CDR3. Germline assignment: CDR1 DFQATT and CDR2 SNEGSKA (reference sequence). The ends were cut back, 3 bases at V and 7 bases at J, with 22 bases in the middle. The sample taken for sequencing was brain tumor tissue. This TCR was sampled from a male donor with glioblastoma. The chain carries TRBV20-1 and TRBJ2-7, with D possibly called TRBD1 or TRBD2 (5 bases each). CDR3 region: CSARDEGRGIGEQYF. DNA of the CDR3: TGCAGTGCTAGGGACGAGGGACGGGGAATTGGGGAGCAGTACTTC.